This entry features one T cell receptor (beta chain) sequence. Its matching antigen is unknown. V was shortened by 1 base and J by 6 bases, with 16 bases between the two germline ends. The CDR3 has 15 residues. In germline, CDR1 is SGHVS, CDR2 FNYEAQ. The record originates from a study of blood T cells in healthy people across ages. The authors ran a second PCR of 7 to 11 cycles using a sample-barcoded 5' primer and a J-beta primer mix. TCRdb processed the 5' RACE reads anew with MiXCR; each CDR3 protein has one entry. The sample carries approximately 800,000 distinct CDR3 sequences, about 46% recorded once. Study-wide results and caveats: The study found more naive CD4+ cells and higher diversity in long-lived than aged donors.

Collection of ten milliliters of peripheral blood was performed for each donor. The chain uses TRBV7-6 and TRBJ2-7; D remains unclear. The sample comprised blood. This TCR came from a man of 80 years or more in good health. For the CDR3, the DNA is TGTGCCAGCAGCTTAGTCTCTGCCCGACCATCCGAGCAGTACTTC. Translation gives CASSLVSARPSEQYF.